This record covers a single T cell receptor (beta chain). The antigen is undetermined. The data originate from a study of T cell repertoires in cytomegalovirus infection. Study-wide background: Newly reported HLA-C-restricted and thoroughly characterized HLA-B-restricted CMV epitopes were employed. Based on public TCR beta signatures, there were indications of CMV infection and of a matching HLA type. Study findings and constraints: Cumulative public TCR beta family frequency identified carriers of CMV plus the relevant HLA. Dominant in the ex vivo response were TCR beta clonotypes restricted by HLA-C and specific for CMV.

The CDR3 covers 14 residues. The V and J ends lost 5 bases and 3 bases respectively, with 14 bases between them. CDR1 is SEHNR, CDR2 FQNEAQ, per germline (reference sequence). Via MiXCR, TCRdb re-called the reads, giving one row per CDR3 protein. The sample lists about 770,000 distinct CDR3 sequences; about 27% were seen once. The specimen was cultured CD8+ T cells from PBMCs, collected from culture after CMV antigen stimulation. This sequence originates from a human donor in good health (CMV status not recorded). Some clones in this sample may be carry-over from other donors' samples. The V call is TRBV7-9, the J call TRBJ2-7; D might be TRBD1 (6 bases). CDR3 loop: CASSTGTRNYEQYF. In DNA, the CDR3 is TGTGCCAGCAGCACCGGGACAAGGAACTACGAGCAGTACTTC. The variable domain in full, completed from reference TRBV7-9 and TRBJ2-7, reads DTGVSQNPRHKITKRGQNVTFRCDPISEHNRLYWYRQTLGQGPEFLTYFQNEAQLEKSRLLSDRFSAERPKGSFSTLEIQRTEQGDSAMYLCASSTGTRNYEQYFGPGTRLTVT.